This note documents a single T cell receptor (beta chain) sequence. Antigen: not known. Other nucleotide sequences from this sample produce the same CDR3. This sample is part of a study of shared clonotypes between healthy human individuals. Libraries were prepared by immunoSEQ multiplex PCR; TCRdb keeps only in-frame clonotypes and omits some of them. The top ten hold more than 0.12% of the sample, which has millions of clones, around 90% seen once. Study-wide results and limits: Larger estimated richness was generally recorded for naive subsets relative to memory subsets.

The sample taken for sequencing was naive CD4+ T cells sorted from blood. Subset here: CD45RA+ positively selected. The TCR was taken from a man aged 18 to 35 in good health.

The CDR3 DNA is TGTGCCAGCAGCTTATCCACTGGAACAGATACGCAGTATTTT. This sequence encodes CASSLSTGTDTQYF. The chain uses TRBV7-9 and TRBJ2-3; D is undetermined. The CDR3 is 14 residues long. V shed 2 bases and J shed 3 bases, with 9 bases lying between them. Germline CDR1 reads SEHNR; CDR2 reads FQNEAQ (reference sequence).